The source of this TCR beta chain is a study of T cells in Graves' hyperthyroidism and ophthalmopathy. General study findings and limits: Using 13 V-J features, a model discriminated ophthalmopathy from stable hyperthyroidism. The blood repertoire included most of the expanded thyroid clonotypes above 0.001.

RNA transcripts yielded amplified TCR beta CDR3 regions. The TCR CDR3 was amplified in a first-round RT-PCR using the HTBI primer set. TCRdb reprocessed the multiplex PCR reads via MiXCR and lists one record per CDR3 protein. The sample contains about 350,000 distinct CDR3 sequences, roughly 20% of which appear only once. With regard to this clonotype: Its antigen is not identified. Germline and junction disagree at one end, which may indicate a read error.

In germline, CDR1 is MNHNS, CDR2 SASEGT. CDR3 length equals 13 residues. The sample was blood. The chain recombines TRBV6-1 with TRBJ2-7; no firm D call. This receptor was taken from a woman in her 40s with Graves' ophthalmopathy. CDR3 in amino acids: CASRVTVAGEQCF. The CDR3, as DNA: TGTGCCAGCAGAGTGACGGTCGCCGGCGAGCAGTGCTTC.